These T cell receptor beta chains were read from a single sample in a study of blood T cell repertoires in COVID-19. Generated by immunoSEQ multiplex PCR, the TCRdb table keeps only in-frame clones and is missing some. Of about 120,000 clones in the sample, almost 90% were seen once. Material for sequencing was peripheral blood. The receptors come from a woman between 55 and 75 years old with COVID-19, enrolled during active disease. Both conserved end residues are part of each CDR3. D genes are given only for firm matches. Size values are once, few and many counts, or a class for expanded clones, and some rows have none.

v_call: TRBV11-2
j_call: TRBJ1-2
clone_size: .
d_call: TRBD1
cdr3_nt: TGTGCCAGCAGCCCGACCGGGACAGGGTATCGGGGCTACACCTTC
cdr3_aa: CASSPTGTGYRGYTF

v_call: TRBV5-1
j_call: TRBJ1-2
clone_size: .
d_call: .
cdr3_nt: TGCGCCAGCAGCCTAAGTCAGGGTAACCACTATGGCTACACCTTC
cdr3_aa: CASSLSQGNHYGYTF

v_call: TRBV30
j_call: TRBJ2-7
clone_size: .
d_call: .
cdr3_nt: TGTGCCTGGAGTGGCACAGACCTCGCCTACGAGCAGTACTTC
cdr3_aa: CAWSGTDLAYEQYF

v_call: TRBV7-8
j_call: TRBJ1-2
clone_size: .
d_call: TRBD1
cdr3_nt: TGTGCCAGCAGCTTACAGGGGGTGGGAGGCTACACCTTC
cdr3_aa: CASSLQGVGGYTF

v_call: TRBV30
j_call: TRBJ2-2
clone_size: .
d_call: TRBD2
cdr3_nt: TGTGCCTGGAGTTGGTGGGGGGGACTTGCCGGGGAGCTGTTTTTT
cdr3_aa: CAWSWWGGLAGELFF

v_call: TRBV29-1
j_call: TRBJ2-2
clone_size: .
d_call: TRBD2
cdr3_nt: TGCAGCGGAAAAGGGACTAGCGGTAACACCGGGGAGCTGTTTTTT
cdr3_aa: CSGKGTSGNTGELFF

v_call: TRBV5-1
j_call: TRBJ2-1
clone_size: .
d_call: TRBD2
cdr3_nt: TGCGCCAGCAGCCCAATGACTAGCGGGAATGAGCAGTTCTTC
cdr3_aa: CASSPMTSGNEQFF

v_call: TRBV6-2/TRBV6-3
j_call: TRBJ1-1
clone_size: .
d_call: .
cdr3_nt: TGTGCCAGCAGTCAGGGGACTGAAGCTTTCTTT
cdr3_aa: CASSQGTEAFF

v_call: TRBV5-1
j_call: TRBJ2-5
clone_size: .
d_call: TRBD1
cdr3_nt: TGCGCCAGCTCCCGAGGCAGGGGGCGCGAAGAGACCCAGTACTTC
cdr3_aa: CASSRGRGREETQYF

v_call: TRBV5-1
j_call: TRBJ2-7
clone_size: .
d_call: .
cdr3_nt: TGCGCCAGCAGCTTACAGGGATCGCCTTTCGACGAGCAGTACTTC
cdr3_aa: CASSLQGSPFDEQYF

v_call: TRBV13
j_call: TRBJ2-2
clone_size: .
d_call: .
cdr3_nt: TGTGCCAGCAGCTTAGTAACCGGGGAGCTGTTTTTT
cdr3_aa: CASSLVTGELFF

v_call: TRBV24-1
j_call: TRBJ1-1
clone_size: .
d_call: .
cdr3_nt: TGTGCCACCAGTGACTCGACAGCAGCGAACACTGAAGCTTTCTTT
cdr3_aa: CATSDSTAANTEAFF

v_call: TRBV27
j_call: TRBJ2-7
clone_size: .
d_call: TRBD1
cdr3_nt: TGTGCCAGCAGTTCGAGACAGGGGTACGAGCAGTACTTC
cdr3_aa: CASSSRQGYEQYF

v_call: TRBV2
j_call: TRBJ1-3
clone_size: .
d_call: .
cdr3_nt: TGTGCCAGCAGTGTGAGTAGGACCGGCGGGTCTGGAAACACCATATATTTT
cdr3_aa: CASSVSRTGGSGNTIYF

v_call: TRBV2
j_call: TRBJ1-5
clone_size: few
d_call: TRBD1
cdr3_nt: TGTGCCAGCAGTACGACAGGGGGCGTTCAGCCCCAGCATTTT
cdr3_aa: CASSTTGGVQPQHF

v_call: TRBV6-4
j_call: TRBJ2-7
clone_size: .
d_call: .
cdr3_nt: TGTGCCAGCACTGTACCAGGGGCGGGGGCCTACGAGCAGTACTTC
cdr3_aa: CASTVPGAGAYEQYF

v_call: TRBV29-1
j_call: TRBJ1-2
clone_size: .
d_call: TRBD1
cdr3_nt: TGCAGCGTCGGGACAGATTATTATGGCTACACCTTC
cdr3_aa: CSVGTDYYGYTF

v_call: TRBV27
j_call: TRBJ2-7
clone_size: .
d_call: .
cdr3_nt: TGTGCCAGCAGTCCGGGGGACAGCTACTACGAGCAGTACTTC
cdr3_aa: CASSPGDSYYEQYF

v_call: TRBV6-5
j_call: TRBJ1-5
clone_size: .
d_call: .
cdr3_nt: TGTGCCAGCAGAGCAGGGGTTAGCAATCAGCCCCAGCATTTT
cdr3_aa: CASRAGVSNQPQHF

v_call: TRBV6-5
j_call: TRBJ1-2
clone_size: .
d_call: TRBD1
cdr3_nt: TGTGCCAGCATACCCAGGGGGTCGTTTGGCTACACCTTC
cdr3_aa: CASIPRGSFGYTF

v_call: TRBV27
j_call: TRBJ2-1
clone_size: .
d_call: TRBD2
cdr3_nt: TGTGCCAGCAGTCCCAAACTAGCGGGGGGTTGGAATGAGCAGTTCTTC
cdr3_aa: CASSPKLAGGWNEQFF